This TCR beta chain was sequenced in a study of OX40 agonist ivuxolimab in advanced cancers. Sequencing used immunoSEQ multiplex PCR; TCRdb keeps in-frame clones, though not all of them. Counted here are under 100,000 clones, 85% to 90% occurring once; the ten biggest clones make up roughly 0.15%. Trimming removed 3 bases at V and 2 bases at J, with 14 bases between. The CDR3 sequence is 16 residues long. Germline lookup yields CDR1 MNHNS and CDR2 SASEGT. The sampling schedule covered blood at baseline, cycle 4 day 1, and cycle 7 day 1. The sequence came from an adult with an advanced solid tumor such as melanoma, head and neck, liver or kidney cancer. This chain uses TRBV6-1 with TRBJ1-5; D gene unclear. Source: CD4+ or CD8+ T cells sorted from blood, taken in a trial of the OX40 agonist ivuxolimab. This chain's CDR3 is CASSDRKTRGNQPQHF. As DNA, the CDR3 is TGTGCCAGCAGTGACAGAAAGACACGCGGCAATCAGCCCCAGCATTTT.